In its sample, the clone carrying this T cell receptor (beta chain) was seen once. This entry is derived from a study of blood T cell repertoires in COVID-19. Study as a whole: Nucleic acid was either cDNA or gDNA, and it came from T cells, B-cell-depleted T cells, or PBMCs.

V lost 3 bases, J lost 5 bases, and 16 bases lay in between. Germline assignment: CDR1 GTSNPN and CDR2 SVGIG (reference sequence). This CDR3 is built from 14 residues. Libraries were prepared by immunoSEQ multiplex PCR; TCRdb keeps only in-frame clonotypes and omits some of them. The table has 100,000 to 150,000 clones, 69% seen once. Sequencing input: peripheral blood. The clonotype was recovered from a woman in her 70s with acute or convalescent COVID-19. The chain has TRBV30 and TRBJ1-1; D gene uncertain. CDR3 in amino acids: CAWRDPTRGTEAFF. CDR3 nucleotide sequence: TGTGCCTGGAGGGACCCCACGCGGGGAACTGAAGCTTTCTTT.